This is a list of T cell receptor beta chains from one sample in a study of blood T cell repertoires in COVID-19. TCRdb keeps only in-frame clones here, not all; method: immunoSEQ multiplex PCR. The sample includes just over 300,000 clones, roughly 89% of them seen just once. What was sequenced was PBMCs or T cells enriched from blood (not recorded which). These receptors all stem from a woman between 18 and 30 years old who had recovered from COVID-19. CDR3s include the opening cysteine and the closing phenylalanine or tryptophan. The D gene is left open where the match is weak. Not every row has a clone size; where given, it reads once, few, many or a size class.

size,D,J,V,DNA,CDR3
.,.,TRBJ1-1,TRBV5-4,TGTGCCAGCAGCGCGGGCCAATTGGACACTGAAGCTTTCTTT,CASSAGQLDTEAFF
.,.,TRBJ2-1,TRBV29-1,TGCAGCGTTGCCCACGCCTTGGGGGGTGCTGAGCAGTTCTTC,CSVAHALGGAEQFF
.,.,TRBJ2-1,TRBV6-2/TRBV6-3,TGTGCCAGCAGCCGACCAGGGTTTAATGAGCAGTTCTTC,CASSRPGFNEQFF
.,.,TRBJ1-1,TRBV3-1/TRBV3-2,TGTGCCAGCAGCCAAGAACGGAGTGAAGCTTTCTTT,CASSQERSEAFF
.,TRBD2,TRBJ2-5,TRBV20-1,TGCAGTGCTAGTCTACTAGCGGCTCAAGAGACCCAGTACTTC,CSASLLAAQETQYF
once,TRBD2,TRBJ2-7,TRBV28,TGTGCCAGCAGACCCGGACTAGCGACGATCTACGAGCAGTACTTC,CASRPGLATIYEQYF
.,.,TRBJ2-3,TRBV5-1,TGCGCCAGCAGCTTGGTTGGGGACAAAAGCACAGATACGCAGTATTTT,CASSLVGDKSTDTQYF
.,TRBD1,TRBJ1-6,TRBV27,TGTGCCAGCAGTTTATTACGACAGGGAAATAATTCACCCCTCCACTTT,CASSLLRQGNNSPLHF
.,TRBD1,TRBJ2-7,TRBV6-5,TGTGCCAGCAGTTCCCCCGGACAGGGCGCCTACGAGCAGTACTTC,CASSSPGQGAYEQYF
.,TRBD1,TRBJ1-1,TRBV4-2,TGTGCCAGCAGCCTAGGGACAGGCAGAATGAACACTGAAGCTTTCTTT,CASSLGTGRMNTEAFF
.,TRBD1,TRBJ1-2,TRBV4-3,TGCGCCAGCAGCCATACCAGGGGGCCCTATGGCTACACCTTC,CASSHTRGPYGYTF
few,.,TRBJ1-2,TRBV3-1/TRBV3-2,TGTGCCAGCAGCCAAGGCACAGCTTCTAACTATGGCTACACCTTC,CASSQGTASNYGYTF
few,.,TRBJ2-1,TRBV7-2,TGTGCCAGCAGCTTAGGAGTATCCCCCTACAATGAGCAGTTCTTC,CASSLGVSPYNEQFF
.,TRBD1,TRBJ1-2,TRBV18,TGTGCCAGCTCACCCGAGGACAGGGGGTCTGGCTACACCTTC,CASSPEDRGSGYTF
.,.,TRBJ2-3,TRBV12-2,TGTGCAAGTCGCTTAGCCTCCCCTAGCGGGAGGGCCACAGATACGCAGTATTTT,CASRLASPSGRATDTQYF
.,TRBD1,TRBJ1-2,TRBV9,TGTGCCAGCAGCGGACAGGGGGTTAACTATGGCTACACCTTC,CASSGQGVNYGYTF
.,.,TRBJ2-2,TRBV5-4,TGTGCCAGCAGCTTGGTAGCTGCCGGGGAGCTGTTTTTT,CASSLVAAGELFF
.,TRBD1,TRBJ2-5,TRBV28,TGTGCCAGCAGTTTATGGGACAGGCCCCAAGAGACCCAGTACTTC,CASSLWDRPQETQYF
.,.,TRBJ1-1,TRBV2,TGTGCCTCACAGGCGGAGGGAGGGGTAAACACTGAAGCTTTCTTT,CASQAEGGVNTEAFF
.,.,TRBJ2-1,TRBV6-5,TGTGCCAGCCGTGACTCCGGGATTTACAATGAGCAGTTCTTC,CASRDSGIYNEQFF
.,TRBD1,TRBJ2-7,TRBV7-2,TGTGCCAGCAGCCGGAAAAGGGACAGGGCAGGTGAGCAGTACTTC,CASSRKRDRAGEQYF
.,TRBD2,TRBJ2-5,TRBV9,TGTGCCAGCAGCGTAGAAGAGGGAGGGATAGGGACCCAGTACTTC,CASSVEEGGIGTQYF
.,.,TRBJ2-7,TRBV19,TGTGCCAGTAGTATAGATCTATTGGAGGCCTACGAGCAGTACTTC,CASSIDLLEAYEQYF
.,.,TRBJ1-5,TRBV2,TGTGCCAGCAGTTCGGGTGGGTATCAGCATTTT,CASSSGGYQHF
.,TRBD2,TRBJ2-7,TRBV4-3,TGCGCCAGCAGCCAAGGTCCTAGCGGGAGATATAACTACGAGCAGTACTTC,CASSQGPSGRYNYEQYF
.,.,TRBJ2-5,TRBV7-2,TGTGCCAGCAGAAGGGGATTGGCGGGGAGGCAAGAGACCCAGTACTTC,CASRRGLAGRQETQYF
.,TRBD1,TRBJ1-4,TRBV5-4,TGTGCCAGCAGCTTAAACAGGGGTAATGAAAAACTGTTTTTT,CASSLNRGNEKLFF
.,.,TRBJ2-7,TRBV27,TGTGCCAGCACCAATGCGGGGAGACAGGGTTACGAGCAGTACTTC,CASTNAGRQGYEQYF
.,.,TRBJ2-1,TRBV3-1/TRBV3-2,TGTGCCAGCAGCCAGGGACTGGGGTTGTGGGATGAGCAGTTCTTC,CASSQGLGLWDEQFF
once,.,TRBJ1-1,TRBV5-1,TGCGCCAGCAGCTTGGGCGCGAACACTGAAGCTTTCTTT,CASSLGANTEAFF
.,TRBD2,TRBJ2-3,TRBV9,TGTGCCAGCAGCGTAGATCAGGCTAGCGGGACGTCGACAGATACGCAGTATTTT,CASSVDQASGTSTDTQYF
once,.,TRBJ2-5,TRBV9,TGTGCCAGCAGCGTAGGCGGAGGTGGGATGGAGACCCAGTACTTC,CASSVGGGGMETQYF
once,TRBD2,TRBJ2-3,TRBV5-4,TGTGCCAGCAGCCCCCAGCCGGGACTAGCCCCAGATACGCAGTATTTT,CASSPQPGLAPDTQYF
.,TRBD1,TRBJ2-1,TRBV10-2,TGCGCCAGCAGTGAGTCGGGCAGGGGGCTCGCTTCCTACAATGAGCAGTTCTTC,CASSESGRGLASYNEQFF
.,TRBD1,TRBJ1-3,TRBV30,TGTGCCTGGAGCTCGGACAGGGCGTTCGGAAACACCATATATTTT,CAWSSDRAFGNTIYF
.,TRBD1,TRBJ1-2,TRBV5-5,TGTGCCAGCAGCCCGGACAGGGACTATGGCTACACCTTC,CASSPDRDYGYTF
.,TRBD1,TRBJ2-5,TRBV7-9,TGTGCCAGCAGCTTATCTGGGACAGGGCCGGAGACCCAGTACTTC,CASSLSGTGPETQYF
.,.,TRBJ2-7,TRBV9,TGTGCCAGCAGCCCCCAGGGCGCCGAGCAGTACTTC,CASSPQGAEQYF
.,.,TRBJ1-2,TRBV6-5,TGTGCCAGCAGGGAGACAGAGCCCTATGGCTACACCTTC,CASRETEPYGYTF
.,TRBD2,TRBJ2-3,TRBV27,TGTGCCAGCGGATCTGCGGGGGGGCCGGGCGATACGCAGTATTTT,CASGSAGGPGDTQYF
.,.,TRBJ1-3,TRBV7-8,TGTGCCAGCAGCCCGCGGTCACCTATCTCTGGAAACACCATATATTTT,CASSPRSPISGNTIYF
once,.,TRBJ1-4,TRBV7-9,TGTGCCAGCAGACCCATTGACAGGAGTAATGAAAAACTGTTTTTT,CASRPIDRSNEKLFF
.,.,TRBJ2-5,TRBV5-1,TGCGCCAGCAGCTTGGGGCCGGGAGAAGAGACCCAGTACTTC,CASSLGPGEETQYF
.,.,TRBJ1-6,TRBV18,TGTGCCAGCTCCCCGCGGGGCTCAGTTCGTAATTCACCCCTCCACTTT,CASSPRGSVRNSPLHF
.,TRBD1,TRBJ1-1,TRBV7-9,TGTGCCAGCAGCTCGCCCAGACAGGGGAACACTGAAGCTTTCTTT,CASSSPRQGNTEAFF
.,TRBD2,TRBJ2-7,TRBV5-1,TGCGCCAGCAGCTTGGACGGACTAGAAAACGAGCAGTACTTC,CASSLDGLENEQYF
.,.,TRBJ2-5,TRBV12-5,TGTGCTAGTGGTTTGTCGGGGGAAGAGACCCAGTACTTC,CASGLSGEETQYF
once,.,TRBJ2-2,TRBV28,TGTGCCAGCAGTTTAGAGTCTACCGGGGAGCTGTTTTTT,CASSLESTGELFF
.,.,TRBJ1-3,TRBV3-1/TRBV3-2,TGTGCCAGCAGCCAAGCGGGGTTGGATGGAAACACCATATATTTT,CASSQAGLDGNTIYF
.,TRBD1,TRBJ1-5,TRBV9,TGTGCCAGCAGTCCCGGGACAGGGCACGATCAGCCCCAGCATTTT,CASSPGTGHDQPQHF
once,TRBD1,TRBJ2-1,TRBV5-4,TGTGCCAGCAGCGCCCCGAGGGACAGCTCAATCAATTCCAAGTTCTTC,CASSAPRDSSINSKFF
.,.,TRBJ1-3,TRBV19,TGTGCCAGTAGGGACATCTCTGGAAACACCATATATTTT,CASRDISGNTIYF
.,TRBD1,TRBJ2-5,TRBV7-9,TGTGCCAGCAGCCCCCAAAGAGGACAGGGCGGCCAAGAGACCCAGTACTTC,CASSPQRGQGGQETQYF
.,.,TRBJ1-4,TRBV23-1,TGCGCCAGCAGACGGGACAATAATGAAAAACTGTTTTTT,CASRRDNNEKLFF
.,.,TRBJ1-1,TRBV10-3,TGTGCCATCAGTCGCGAGACAGGCCCGGGGACTGAAGCTTTCTTT,CAISRETGPGTEAFF
.,TRBD2,TRBJ2-7,TRBV5-8,TGTGCCAGCAGCTTGAAGGAACTAGCGGCAAATTCCTACGAGCAGTACTTC,CASSLKELAANSYEQYF
.,.,TRBJ1-3,TRBV5-1,TGCGCCAGCAGCTCGAACATCCTTGCATTCTCTGGAAACACCATATATTTT,CASSSNILAFSGNTIYF
.,.,TRBJ1-5,TRBV9,TGTGCCAGCAGCGCAGAGGGGGTTGGCAATCAGCCCCAGCATTTT,CASSAEGVGNQPQHF
.,TRBD2,TRBJ2-7,TRBV28,TGTGCCAGCATCCCGGGACTAGGGGCGTACGAGCAGTACTTC,CASIPGLGAYEQYF
.,.,TRBJ1-4,TRBV5-1,TGCGCCAGCAGCTTGACGACAGCGATTAATGAAAAACTGTTTTTT,CASSLTTAINEKLFF